This T cell receptor beta chain emerged from a study of beta chain features in type 1 diabetes. Overall study context: Sorted cell examination encompassed roughly 98,000,000 cells across all samples.

This CDR3 contains 14 residues. The germline V gene encodes CDR1 MNHNY and CDR2 SVGAGI (reference sequence). V dropped 6 bases and J dropped 4 bases, with 13 bases sitting between them. Via CD45RO/CCR7/CD25/CD127/CD95/CD27, cells of the CD4+ naive, central memory, regulatory and stem cell-like memory subsets were sorted. The sequenced template was cDNA made from the entire isolated RNA. The data were produced by immunoSEQ multiplex PCR, yet TCRdb's version contains in-frame clones alone and is incomplete. The sample records fewer than 200,000 clones, about 7.3% being singletons. The source is a man aged 18-30 years in good health. The sequencing sample was made of central memory CD4+ T cells from blood. V gene TRBV6-6 combines with J gene TRBJ2-1, with D tentatively TRBD1 (5 bases). The CDR3 loop is CASSPGYSYNEQFF. The CDR3 DNA follows: TGTGCCAGCAGCCCAGGGTACTCTTACAATGAGCAGTTCTTC.